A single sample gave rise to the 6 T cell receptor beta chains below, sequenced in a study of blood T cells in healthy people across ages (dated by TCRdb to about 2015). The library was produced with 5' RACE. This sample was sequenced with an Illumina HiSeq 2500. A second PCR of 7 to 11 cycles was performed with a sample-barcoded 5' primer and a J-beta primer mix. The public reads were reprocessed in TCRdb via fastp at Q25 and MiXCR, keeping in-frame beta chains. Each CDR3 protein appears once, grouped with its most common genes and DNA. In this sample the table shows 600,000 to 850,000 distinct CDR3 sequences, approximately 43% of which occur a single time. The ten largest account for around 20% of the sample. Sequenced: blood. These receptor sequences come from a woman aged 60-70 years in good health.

Written as DNA, the CDR3 is TGTGCCAGCACCTCCTCCGGGACAGATGGTGAAAAACTGTTTTTT. Translated, it gives CASTSSGTDGEKLFF. The genes are TRBV12-3 or TRBV12-4 and TRBJ1-4, with TRBD1 matching 7 bases. Trimming took 7 bases from V and 7 from J; bases not matched to a gene: 12. CDR3 size: 15 residues.

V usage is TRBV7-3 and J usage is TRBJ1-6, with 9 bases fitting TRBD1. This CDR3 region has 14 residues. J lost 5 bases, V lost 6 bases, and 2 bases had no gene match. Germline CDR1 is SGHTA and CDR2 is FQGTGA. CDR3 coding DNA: TGTGCCAGCAGGTGGACAGGGGATAATTCACCCCTCCACTTT. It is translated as CASRWTGDNSPLHF.

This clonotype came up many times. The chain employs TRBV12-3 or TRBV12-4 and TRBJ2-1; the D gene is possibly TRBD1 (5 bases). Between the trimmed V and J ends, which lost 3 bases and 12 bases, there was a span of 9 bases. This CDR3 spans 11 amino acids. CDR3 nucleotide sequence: TGTGCCAGCAGTTTGAGACAGCGGCAGTTCTTC. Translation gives CASSLRQRQFF.

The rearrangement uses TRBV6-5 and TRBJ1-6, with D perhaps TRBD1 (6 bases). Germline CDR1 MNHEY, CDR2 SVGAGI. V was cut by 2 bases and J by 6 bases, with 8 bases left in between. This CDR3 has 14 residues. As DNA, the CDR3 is TGTGCCAGCAGTTACACCAGGGGTAATTCACCCCTCCACTTT. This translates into CASSYTRGNSPLHF.

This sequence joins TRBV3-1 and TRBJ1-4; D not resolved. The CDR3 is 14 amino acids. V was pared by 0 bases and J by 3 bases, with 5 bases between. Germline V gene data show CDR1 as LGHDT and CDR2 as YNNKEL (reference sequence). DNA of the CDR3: TGTGCCAGCAGCCAAGAGGGTCCTAATGAAAAACTGTTTTTT. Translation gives CASSQEGPNEKLFF.

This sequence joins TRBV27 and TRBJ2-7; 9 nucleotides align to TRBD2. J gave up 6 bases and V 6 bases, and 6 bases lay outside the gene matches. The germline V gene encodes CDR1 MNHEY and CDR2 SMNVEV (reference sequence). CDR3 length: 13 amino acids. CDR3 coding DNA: TGTGCCAGCAGGCCGATAGCGGGAGTCGAGCAGTACTTC. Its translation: CASRPIAGVEQYF.